Shown below are 14 T cell receptor beta chains from a single sample sequenced in a study of T cell responses to AZD1222 COVID-19 vaccine. The method was immunoSEQ multiplex PCR; TCRdb's version includes in-frame clones alone and lacks a portion of them. This table holds about 120,000 clones, 93% found once. Sequenced here: peripheral blood, sampled 28 days after the second AZD1222 dose. These receptors were obtained from an adult who received the AZD1222 COVID-19 vaccine.

The chain carries TRBV4-1 and TRBJ2-7; 9 nucleotides agree with TRBD2. The CDR3 covers 14 residues. CDR1 and CDR2 (germline): MGHRA, YSYEKL. V shed 4 bases, J shed 3 bases, and the junction held 4 bases outside the gene matches. The chain's CDR3 is CASSLAGAFYEQYF. Here the CDR3 DNA reads TGCGCCAGCAGCCTAGCGGGAGCGTTCTACGAGCAGTACTTC.

V and J are TRBV7-2 and TRBJ1-6; D call uncertain. Deletions cut 2 bases from V and 9 bases from J, with 11 bases between. The CDR3 runs 14 residues. CDR1 SGHTA and CDR2 FQGNSA come from the germline V gene. CDR3 in amino acids: CASSLHSLGSPLHF. The CDR3 nucleotides read TGTGCCAGCAGCTTACATTCTCTAGGTTCACCCCTCCACTTT.

The rearrangement uses TRBV19 and TRBJ2-1; 12 bases are a match to TRBD2. From germline, CDR1 is LNHDA and CDR2 SQIVND (reference sequence). CDR3 length: 19 amino acids. The V segment lost 6 bases and the J segment 5 bases; nucleotides outside the gene matches: 17. DNA of the CDR3: TGTGCCAGTAGCAGCGTGCTAGCGGGAGGGCTCGTTCAGGACAATGAGCAGTTCTTC. This encodes CASSSVLAGGLVQDNEQFF.

This sequence joins TRBV18 and TRBJ2-5, with D tentatively TRBD2 (5 bases). V was shortened by 5 bases and J by 10 bases, with 11 bases between the two germline ends. This CDR3 has 11 amino acids. From germline, CDR1 is KGHSH and CDR2 LQKENI. The CDR3 DNA sequence: TGTGCCAGCTCAAGAGGGATGGGCCAGTACTTC. This translates into CASSRGMGQYF.

The CDR3, as DNA: TGCGCCAGCAGCGGGGGACAGGGGGTGGTAGATACGCAGTATTTT. It codes for CASSGGQGVVDTQYF. This rearrangement joins TRBV5-1 to TRBJ2-3, with 11 bases fitting TRBD1. Germline V lookup: CDR1 SGHRS, CDR2 YFSETQ. V trimming: 4 bases; J trimming: 5 bases; junction bases outside the gene matches: 6. The CDR3 extends over 15 amino acids. Looking up the rest from reference TRBV5-1 and TRBJ2-3 gives the full variable domain: KAGVTQTPRYLIKTRGQQVTLSCSPISGHRSVSWYQQTPGQGLQFLFEYFSETQRNKGNFPGRFSGRQFSNSRSEMNVSTLELGDSALYLCASSGGQGVVDTQYFGPGTRLTVL.

The V and J genes are TRBV9 and TRBJ2-3; a weak D match, TRBD1 (6 bases). V was clipped by 0 bases and J by 9 bases, with 11 bases between them. Germline V gene lookup returns CDR1 SGDLS and CDR2 YYNGEE. The CDR3 consists of 13 residues. In DNA form, the CDR3 reads TGTGCCAGCAGCGTAGTACAGGGACGCACGCAGTATTTT. Protein product: CASSVVQGRTQYF.

V usage is TRBV5-8 and J usage is TRBJ1-5, with a weak D call TRBD1 (5 bases). V lost 4 bases to trimming and J lost 6 bases, with 20 bases between them. CDR3 length: 16 amino acids. From germline, CDR1 is SGHTS and CDR2 YDEGEE. The CDR3 DNA follows: TGTGCCAGCAGCAACACCGGGACCAGGGTTCGTCAGCCCCAGCATTTT. Protein sequence: CASSNTGTRVRQPQHF.

V usage is TRBV3-1 (or the pseudogene TRBV3-2) and J usage is TRBJ1-2, with D maybe TRBD1 (6 bases). The germline gives CDR1 LGHDT, CDR2 YNNKEL (reference sequence). The CDR3 covers 12 residues. Trimming took 1 base from V and 7 from J, leaving 7 bases between them. CDR3 in DNA: TGTGCCAGCAGCCAAGGAGGGGGTGGCTACACCTTC. As protein: CASSQGGGGYTF.

J is TRBJ1-1 and V is TRBV12-3 or TRBV12-4; D is unresolved. Trimming shortened V by 3 bases and J by 7 bases, and 6 bases separated the two germline ends. The CDR3 sequence is 11 residues long. The CDR3 reads CASSFKGEAFF. The DNA for the CDR3 is TGTGCCAGCAGTTTTAAGGGTGAAGCTTTCTTT.

V and J are TRBV5-1 and TRBJ1-3; D is perhaps TRBD1 (5 bases). This CDR3 comprises 17 residues. The V and J ends lost 1 base and 1 base respectively, with 15 bases between them. CDR1 and CDR2 from the germline V gene are SGHRS and YFSETQ. CDR3 sequence (DNA): TGCGCCAGCAGCTTGCTTGAGACAGCAGCGTCTGGAAACACCATATATTTT. Its protein product is CASSLLETAASGNTIYF.

V is TRBV7-9 and J is TRBJ2-3; no reliable D call. Trimming removed 3 bases from V and 2 bases from J, with 6 bases in between. This CDR3 region has 13 residues. Germline V gene data show CDR1 as SEHNR and CDR2 as FQNEAQ (reference sequence). The CDR3 here is CASSFDLTDTQYF. The CDR3 DNA reads TGTGCCAGCAGCTTTGACCTCACAGATACGCAGTATTTT.

The chain has TRBV20-1 and TRBJ1-4, with no clear D. V was pared by 3 bases and J by 2 bases, with 10 bases between. The germline CDR1 and CDR2 sequences are DFQATT and SNEGSKA (reference sequence). CDR3 length equals 14 residues. CDR3 nucleotide sequence: TGCAGTGCTAGTTTAAGTAGGACTAATGAAAAACTGTTTTTT. Protein: CSASLSRTNEKLFF.

The chain has TRBV9 and TRBJ2-1, with D perhaps assigned TRBD1 or TRBD2 (7 bases each). From germline, CDR1 is SGDLS and CDR2 YYNGEE. The CDR3 is made up of 14 amino acids. V dropped 6 bases and J dropped 6 bases, with 16 bases sitting between them. The CDR3 sequence is CASNRGGGGNEQFF. The CDR3 coding sequence is TGTGCCAGCAACCGAGGGGGCGGGGGCAATGAGCAGTTCTTC.

This chain links TRBV4-2 with TRBJ2-7, with 8 bases lining up with TRBD2. With V trimmed by 4 bases and J by 1 base, 12 bases remained unmatched. The CDR3 is made up of 17 amino acids. The germline gives CDR1 LGHNA, CDR2 YNFKEQ. The CDR3 DNA reads as TGTGCCAGCAGCCCCCTGGCGGGAGGAAAGAGGTCCTACGAGCAGTACTTC. Encoded protein: CASSPLAGGKRSYEQYF.